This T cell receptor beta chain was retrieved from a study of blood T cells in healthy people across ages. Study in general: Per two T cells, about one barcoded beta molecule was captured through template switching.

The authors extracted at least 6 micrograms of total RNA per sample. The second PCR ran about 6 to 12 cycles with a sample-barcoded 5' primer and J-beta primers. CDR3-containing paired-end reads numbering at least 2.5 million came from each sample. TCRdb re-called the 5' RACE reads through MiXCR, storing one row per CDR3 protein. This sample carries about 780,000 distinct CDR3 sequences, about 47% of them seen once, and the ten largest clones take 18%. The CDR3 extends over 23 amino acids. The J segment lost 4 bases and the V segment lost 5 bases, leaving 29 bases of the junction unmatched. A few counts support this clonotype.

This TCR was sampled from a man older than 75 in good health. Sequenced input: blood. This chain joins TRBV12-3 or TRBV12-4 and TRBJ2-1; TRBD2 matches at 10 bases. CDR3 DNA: TGTGCCAGCAGTCCCCGGACAGACTATAGCGGGAGGATGTACCTGTCGGGTTACAATGAGCAGTTCTTC. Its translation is CASSPRTDYSGRMYLSGYNEQFF.